This T cell receptor (beta chain) originates from a study of OX40 agonist ivuxolimab in advanced cancers. Repertoires were generated with immunoSEQ multiplex PCR, while TCRdb's copy carries only in-frame clones and drops some. Among just over 40,000 clones listed, around 87% were seen once. There are 10 residues in the CDR3. The source was CD4+ or CD8+ T cells sorted from blood, collected in a trial of the OX40 agonist ivuxolimab. V is TRBV21-1 and J is TRBJ1-1. TRBV21-1 is a pseudogene segment. The source is an adult with an advanced solid tumor such as melanoma, head and neck, liver or kidney cancer. The CDR3 coding sequence is TGCTACACAATTCGCACTGAAGCTTTCTTT. It is translated as CYTIRTEAFF.